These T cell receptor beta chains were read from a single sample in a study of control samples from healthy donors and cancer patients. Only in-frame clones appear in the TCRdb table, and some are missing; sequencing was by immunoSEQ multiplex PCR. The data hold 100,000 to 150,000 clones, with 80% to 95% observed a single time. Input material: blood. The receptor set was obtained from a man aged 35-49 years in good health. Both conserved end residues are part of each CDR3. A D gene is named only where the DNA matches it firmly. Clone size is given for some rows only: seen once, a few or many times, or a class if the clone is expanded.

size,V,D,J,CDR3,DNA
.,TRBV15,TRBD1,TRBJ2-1,CATSGGQGRDNEQFF,TGTGCCACCAGCGGAGGACAGGGGAGGGACAATGAGCAGTTCTTC
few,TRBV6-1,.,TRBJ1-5,CASSEAGRGQPQHF,TGTGCCAGCAGTGAAGCAGGTCGGGGACAGCCCCAGCATTTT
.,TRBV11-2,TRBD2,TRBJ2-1,CASSFDGTSGGASNEQFF,TGTGCCAGCAGCTTCGACGGGACTAGCGGGGGGGCCTCCAATGAGCAGTTCTTC
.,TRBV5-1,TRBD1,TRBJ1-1,CASSRQGDDTEAFF,TGCGCCAGCAGCAGACAGGGGGACGACACTGAAGCTTTCTTT
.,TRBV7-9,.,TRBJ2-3,CASSLAGGTDTQYF,TGTGCCAGCAGCTTAGCGGGGGGCACAGATACGCAGTATTTT
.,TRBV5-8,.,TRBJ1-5,CASSGSDQPQHF,TGTGCCAGCAGCGGATCGGATCAGCCCCAGCATTTT
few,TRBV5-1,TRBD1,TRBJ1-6,CASSWTGKGNSPLHF,TGCGCCAGCAGCTGGACAGGTAAAGGAAATTCACCCCTCCACTTT
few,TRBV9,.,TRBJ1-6,CASSPRGENNSPLHF,TGTGCCAGCAGTCCGCGGGGGGAAAATAATTCACCCCTCCACTTT
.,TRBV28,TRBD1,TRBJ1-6,CASSSILTGGVHNSPLHF,TGTGCCAGCAGTTCCATCCTGACAGGGGGCGTCCATAATTCACCCCTCCACTTT
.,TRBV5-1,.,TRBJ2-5,CASSLQETQYF,TGCGCCAGCAGTCTACAAGAGACCCAGTACTTC
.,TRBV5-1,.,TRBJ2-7,CASSGGGFYEQYF,TGCGCCAGCAGCGGGGGCGGTTTCTACGAGCAGTACTTC
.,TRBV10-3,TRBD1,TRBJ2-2,CAIRPGQGYTGELFF,TGTGCCATCAGGCCCGGACAGGGCTACACCGGGGAGCTGTTTTTT
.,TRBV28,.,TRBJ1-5,CASSTGGGRGQQPQHF,TGTGCCAGCAGTACCGGTGGGGGGCGAGGTCAACAGCCCCAGCATTTT
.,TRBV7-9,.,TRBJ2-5,CASSLGVGGPEETQYF,TGTGCCAGCAGCTTAGGAGTTGGGGGACCAGAAGAGACCCAGTACTTC
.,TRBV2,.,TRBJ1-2,CASSLLFGYTF,TGTGCCAGCAGCCTGCTGTTTGGCTACACCTTC
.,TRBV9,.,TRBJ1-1,CASSHDGGTEAFF,TGTGCCAGCAGCCACGACGGCGGCACTGAAGCTTTCTTT
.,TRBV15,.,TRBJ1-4,CATSRDRHVGEKLFF,TGTGCCACCAGCAGAGATCGACATGTAGGGGAAAAACTGTTTTTT
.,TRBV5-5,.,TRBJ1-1,CASSRSGAHDDTEAFF,TGTGCCAGCAGCAGGTCCGGGGCCCATGATGACACTGAAGCTTTCTTT
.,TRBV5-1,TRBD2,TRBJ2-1,CASSKLAGGYNEQFF,TGCGCCAGCAGCAAACTAGCGGGGGGGTACAATGAGCAGTTCTTC
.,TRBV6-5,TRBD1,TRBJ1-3,CASQQGNSGNTIYF,TGTGCCAGCCAACAGGGGAACTCTGGAAACACCATATATTTT
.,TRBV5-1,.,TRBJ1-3,CASSSGGGSGNTIYF,TGCGCCAGCAGCTCGGGTGGCGGCTCTGGAAACACCATATATTTT
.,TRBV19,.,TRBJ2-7,CASSTRPGSYEQYF,TGTGCCAGTAGTACCCGGCCGGGATCCTACGAGCAGTACTTC
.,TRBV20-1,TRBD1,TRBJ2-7,CSASKGQGMRSYEQYF,TGCAGTGCTAGTAAAGGACAGGGGATGAGGTCCTACGAGCAGTACTTC
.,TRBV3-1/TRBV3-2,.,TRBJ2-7,CASSQVGNSPTSEQYF,TGTGCCAGCAGCCAAGTTGGGAATTCCCCTACCTCCGAGCAGTACTTC
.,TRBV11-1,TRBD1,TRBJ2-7,CASSQEPGQGYYEQYF,TGTGCCAGCAGCCAGGAACCGGGACAGGGGTATTACGAGCAGTACTTC
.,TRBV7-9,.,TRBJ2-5,CASSQLGGSTQETQYF,TGTGCCAGCAGCCAACTTGGGGGCTCCACGCAAGAGACCCAGTACTTC
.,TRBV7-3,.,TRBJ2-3,CASSLTGADTQYF,TGTGCCAGCAGCTTAACAGGGGCAGATACGCAGTATTTT
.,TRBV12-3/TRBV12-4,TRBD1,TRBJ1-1,CASSFRTGAEAFF,TGTGCCAGCAGTTTCCGTACAGGGGCTGAAGCTTTCTTT
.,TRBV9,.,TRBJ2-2,CASSPRVPGELFF,TGTGCCAGCAGCCCCCGTGTCCCCGGGGAGCTGTTTTTT
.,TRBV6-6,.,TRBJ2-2,CASRHVSTGELFF,TGTGCCAGCAGACATGTCAGCACCGGGGAGCTGTTTTTT
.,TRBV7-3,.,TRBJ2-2,CATSGGTGELFF,TGTGCCACGTCAGGCGGCACCGGGGAGCTGTTTTTT
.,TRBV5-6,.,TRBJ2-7,CASRAPGVGAVYEQYF,TGTGCCAGCAGAGCCCCCGGGGTGGGGGCGGTCTACGAGCAGTACTTC